This T cell receptor (beta chain) was recorded in a study of T cell changes during pregnancy in multiple sclerosis. Germline CDR1 is SGHAT and CDR2 is FQDESV (reference sequence). There are 13 residues in the CDR3. V lost 3 bases and J 0 bases, leaving 3 bases between the germline ends. Clones were read by immunoSEQ multiplex PCR, and TCRdb kept only the in-frame ones, dropping some. This sample yields 65,000 to 75,000 clones, of which around nine tenths are seen a single time; 3% to 4% belongs to the top ten. The chain links TRBV11-1 to TRBJ1-5; no definite D call. The source of this sequence is a female donor in good health, enrolled as a control in a pregnancy study. Specimen: peripheral blood, collected after pregnancy. The CDR3 reads CASSFHSNQPQHF. The CDR3 region has the DNA TGTGCCAGCAGCTTCCATAGCAATCAGCCCCAGCATTTT.